The 18 T cell receptor beta chains in this list originate from one sample, sequenced in a study of shared clonotypes between healthy human individuals. Repertoires were generated with immunoSEQ multiplex PCR, while TCRdb's copy carries only in-frame clones and drops some. Of roughly 1.4 million clones in the sample, 98% to 99% are singletons; the top ten hold under 0.45%. The sequenced sample was naive CD4+ T cells sorted from blood. Indicated subset: CD45RA+ positively selected. The receptor set was obtained from a man younger than 45 in good health.

The chain couples TRBV28 to TRBJ2-2; 7 bases line up with TRBD1. In germline, CDR1 is MDHEN, CDR2 SYDVKM. V was pared by 6 bases and J by 4 bases, with 2 bases of the junction left unmatched. This CDR3 has 13 amino acids. The CDR3 DNA reads TGTGCCAGCAGCACAGGGGTCACCGGGGAGCTGTTTTTT. Translating gives CASSTGVTGELFF. The variable domain in full, completed from reference TRBV28 and TRBJ2-2, reads DVKVTQSSRYLVKRTGEKVFLECVQDMDHENMFWYRQDPGLGLRLIYFSYDVKMKEKGDIPEGYSVSREKKERFSLILESASTNQTSMYLCASSTGVTGELFFGEGSRLTVL.

This chain connects TRBV5-5 to TRBJ2-7; 9 bases are a match to TRBD2. CDR1 SGHKS and CDR2 YYEKEE come from the germline V gene (reference sequence). The CDR3 has 16 amino acids. V dropped 4 bases and J dropped 7; count of bases not matched to a gene: 15. CDR3 sequence: CASSPPWVAGAGEQYF. The CDR3 DNA is TGTGCCAGCAGCCCCCCGTGGGTAGCGGGAGCTGGGGAGCAGTACTTC. The entire variable domain, with the rest obtained from reference TRBV5-5 and TRBJ2-7, is as follows: DAGVTQSPTHLIKTRGQQVTLRCSPISGHKSVSWYQQVLGQGPQFIFQYYEKEERGRGNFPDRFSARQFPNYSSELNVNALLLGDSALYLCASSPPWVAGAGEQYFGPGTRLTVT.

The chain uses TRBV30 and TRBJ1-1; 7 positions match TRBD1. Germline-derived CDR1 and CDR2 are GTSNPN and SVGIG (reference sequence). The J segment lost 4 bases and the V segment lost 0 bases, leaving 17 bases of the junction unmatched. This CDR3 has 18 amino acids. The CDR3 region has the DNA TGTGCCTGGAGTGTCTCTCGGACAGGACCCTCGCCGGCCACTGAAGCTTTCTTT. Amino acids: CAWSVSRTGPSPATEAFF.

V and J are TRBV25-1 and TRBJ2-3, with D possibly called TRBD1 or TRBD2 (7 bases each). This CDR3 comprises 18 residues. V lost 1 base and J lost 2, with 19 bases in between. Germline V gene lookup returns CDR1 MGHDK and CDR2 SYGVNS. The CDR3 here is CASSESPNRGGNTDTQYF. DNA of the CDR3: TGTGCCAGCAGTGAATCCCCGAACAGGGGAGGGAACACAGATACGCAGTATTTT. Complete variable domain (other parts from reference TRBV25-1 and TRBJ2-3): EADIYQTPRYLVIGTGKKITLECSQTMGHDKMYWYQQDPGMELHLIHYSYGVNSTEKGDLSSESTVSRIRTEHFPLTLESARPSHTSQYLCASSESPNRGGNTDTQYFGPGTRLTVL.

The V and J genes are TRBV11-2 and TRBJ1-2; 7 nucleotides match TRBD1. The CDR3 has 16 amino acids. The ends lost 5 bases at V and 9 bases at J; junction bases unmatched: 18. The germline gives CDR1 SGHAT, CDR2 FQNNGV. This chain's CDR3 is CASSRNNPDREGRYTF. The CDR3 nucleotides read TGTGCCAGCAGCCGAAACAACCCAGACAGGGAGGGTCGCTACACCTTC.

The chain joins TRBV2 to TRBJ1-5, with TRBD1 as a possible D gene (5 bases). CDR3 length: 14 amino acids. Germline V gene data show CDR1 as SNHLY and CDR2 as FYNNEI. V was trimmed by 3 bases and J by 7 bases, leaving 13 bases between them. DNA for the CDR3: TGTGCCAGCAGTGAGGTAAAGGGGCTGCAGCCCCAGCATTTT. Translating it yields CASSEVKGLQPQHF. The full variable domain, rest sourced from reference TRBV2 and TRBJ1-5, is EPEVTQTPSHQVTQMGQEVILRCVPISNHLYFYWYRQILGQKVEFLVSFYNNEISEKSEIFDDQFSVERPDGSNFTLKIRSTKLEDSAMYFCASSEVKGLQPQHFGDGTRLSIL.

The chain has TRBV28 and TRBJ1-2; 8 positions agree with TRBD1. Germline assignment: CDR1 MDHEN and CDR2 SYDVKM. The CDR3 is 12 residues long. Germline trimming cut 5 bases from V and 8 bases from J; bases unmatched to any gene: 4. CDR3 residues: CASSSRGLGYTF. The CDR3, as DNA: TGTGCCAGCAGTAGCAGGGGGCTCGGCTACACCTTC.

This chain links TRBV14 with TRBJ2-1, with 8 bases aligning to TRBD2. J lost 7 bases, V lost 4 bases, and 15 bases had no gene match. This CDR3 contains 17 residues. Germline CDR1 is SGHDN and CDR2 is FVKESK. Here the CDR3 reads CASSPRIGAGVSNEQFF. The CDR3, as DNA: TGTGCCAGCAGCCCCCGTATAGGAGCGGGAGTTAGTAATGAGCAGTTCTTC.

This chain links TRBV27 with TRBJ2-7; D is undetermined. This CDR3 spans 14 amino acids. CDR1 is MNHEY, CDR2 SMNVEV, per germline (reference sequence). The V end lost 3 bases, the J end lost 4 bases, and 13 bases lay between the germline ends. CDR3: CASSFRSSLYEQYF. CDR3 coding DNA: TGTGCCAGCAGTTTCCGATCCAGCTTGTACGAGCAGTACTTC.

V gene TRBV28 combines with J gene TRBJ2-3; possibly TRBD1 for D (5 bases). Germline V gene sequence: CDR1 MDHEN, CDR2 SYDVKM. This CDR3 is built from 12 residues. V lost 5 bases and J lost 7, with 10 bases in between. For the CDR3, the DNA is TGTGCCAGCAGTCCCAGACAGCATACGCAGTATTTT. Translating gives CASSPRQHTQYF.

V usage is TRBV13 and J usage is TRBJ2-7; no clear D gene. V lost 4 bases and J lost 1, with 8 bases in between. There are 13 residues in the CDR3. From germline, CDR1 is PRHDT and CDR2 FYEKMQ (reference sequence). The CDR3 spells CASSSIVSYEQYF. The CDR3 DNA sequence: TGTGCCAGCAGCTCCATCGTATCCTACGAGCAGTACTTC.

The rearrangement uses TRBV6-5 and TRBJ2-1; unclear D gene. V was cut by 4 bases and J by 7 bases, with 5 bases left in between. The germline V gene encodes CDR1 MNHEY and CDR2 SVGAGI. The CDR3 consists of 11 residues. The CDR3 DNA is TGTGCCAGCAGTTTACAAAATGAGCAGTTCTTC. It specifies CASSLQNEQFF.

The rearrangement links TRBV11-2 to TRBJ2-1; possibly TRBD2 for D (5 bases). CDR1 and CDR2 (germline): SGHAT, FQNNGV. The V and J ends lost 3 bases and 7 bases respectively, with 10 bases between them. The CDR3 is 13 residues long. The CDR3 is CASSFQTGNEQFF. For the CDR3, the DNA is TGTGCCAGCAGCTTCCAAACGGGAAATGAGCAGTTCTTC. The full variable domain, with the rest looked up from reference TRBV11-2 and TRBJ2-1, is EAGVAQSPRYKIIEKRQSVAFWCNPISGHATLYWYQQILGQGPKLLIQFQNNGVVDDSQLPKDRFSAERLKGVDSTLKIQPAKLEDSAVYLCASSFQTGNEQFFGPGTRLTVL.

This clone was recorded once. The CDR3 DNA follows: TGTGCCAGCAGTTACTTGGGGGAGCAGTACTTC. Translated, it gives CASSYLGEQYF. The rearrangement links TRBV6-5 to TRBJ2-7; D call uncertain. The V gene lost 1 base and the J gene lost 7 bases, with 5 bases spanning the gap. The CDR3 is 11 amino acids. CDR1 and CDR2 (germline): MNHEY, SVGAGI.

The V gene is TRBV6-1, the J gene TRBJ2-1; D is possibly TRBD2 (5 bases). This CDR3 region has 13 residues. Germline V gene sequence: CDR1 MNHNS, CDR2 SASEGT. V shed 10 bases and J shed 2 bases, with 12 bases lying between them. CDR3 nucleotide sequence: TGTGCCACTCGGGAACTAGCCTACAATGAGCAGTTCTTC. Protein: CATRELAYNEQFF.

The rearrangement uses TRBV7-3 and TRBJ1-1, with D possibly matching TRBD1 (5 bases). Between the trimmed V and J ends, which lost 2 bases and 1 base, there was a span of 11 bases. The CDR3 is 15 amino acids. Germline V gene data show CDR1 as SGHTA and CDR2 as FQGTGA. CDR3 in DNA: TGTGCCAGCAGCTTATTGGGGGTCCCGAACACTGAAGCTTTCTTT. It translates to CASSLLGVPNTEAFF.

This clone was recorded only once. This specimen includes other DNA sequences encoding the same CDR3. The V call is TRBV2, the J call TRBJ2-7, with D hard to call. This CDR3 is built from 12 residues. The germline V and J ends were trimmed by 4 bases and 0 bases, with 4 bases remaining between them. Germline values: CDR1 SNHLY, CDR2 FYNNEI. The CDR3 protein is CASSGDSYEQYF. CDR3 DNA: TGTGCCAGCAGTGGAGACTCCTACGAGCAGTACTTC.

The chain joins TRBV29-1 to TRBJ2-2; D ambiguous. This CDR3 has 13 residues. Germline V gene lookup returns CDR1 SQVTM and CDR2 ANQGSEA. V dropped 7 bases and J dropped 0 bases, with 9 bases sitting between them. The CDR3 sequence: CSAARTNTGELFF. The CDR3 DNA reads as TGCAGCGCCGCCCGAACGAACACCGGGGAGCTGTTTTTT.